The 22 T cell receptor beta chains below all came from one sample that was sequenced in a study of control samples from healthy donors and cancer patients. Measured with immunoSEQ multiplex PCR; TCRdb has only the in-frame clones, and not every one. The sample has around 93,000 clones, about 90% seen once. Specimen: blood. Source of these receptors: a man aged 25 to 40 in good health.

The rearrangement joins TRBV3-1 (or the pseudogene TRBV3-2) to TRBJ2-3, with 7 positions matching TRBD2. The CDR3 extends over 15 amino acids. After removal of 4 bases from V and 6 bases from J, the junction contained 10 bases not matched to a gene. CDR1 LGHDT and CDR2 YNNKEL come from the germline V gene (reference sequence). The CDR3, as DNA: TGTGCCAGCAGCCGGAGGGAGGGGAATAGGGATACGCAGTATTTT. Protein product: CASSRREGNRDTQYF.

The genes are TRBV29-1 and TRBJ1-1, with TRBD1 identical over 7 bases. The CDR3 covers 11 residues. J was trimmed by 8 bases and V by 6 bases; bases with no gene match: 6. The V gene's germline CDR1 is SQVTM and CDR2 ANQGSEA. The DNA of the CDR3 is TGCAGCGTCGATTGGGGACAGGAAGCTTTCTTT. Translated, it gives CSVDWGQEAFF.

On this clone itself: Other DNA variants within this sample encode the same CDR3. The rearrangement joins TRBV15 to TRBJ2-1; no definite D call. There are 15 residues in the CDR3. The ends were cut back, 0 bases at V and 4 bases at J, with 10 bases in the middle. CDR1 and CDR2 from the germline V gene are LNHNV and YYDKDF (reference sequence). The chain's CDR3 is CATSRDLGRYNEQFF. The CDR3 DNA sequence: TGTGCCACCAGCAGAGATCTAGGGCGGTACAATGAGCAGTTCTTC.

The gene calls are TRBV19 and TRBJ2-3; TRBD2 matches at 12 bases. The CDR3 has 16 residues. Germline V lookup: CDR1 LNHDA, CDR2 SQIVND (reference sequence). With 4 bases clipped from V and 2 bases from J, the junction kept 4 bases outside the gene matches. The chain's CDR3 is CASSTLAGGDTDTQYF. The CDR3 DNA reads TGTGCCAGTAGTACCCTAGCGGGAGGGGACACAGATACGCAGTATTTT.

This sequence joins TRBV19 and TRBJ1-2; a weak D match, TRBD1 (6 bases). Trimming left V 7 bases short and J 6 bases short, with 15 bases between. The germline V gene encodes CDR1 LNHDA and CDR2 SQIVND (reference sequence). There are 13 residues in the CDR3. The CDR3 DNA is TGTGCCAGTAAGAGCCGGGACATTGATGGCTACACCTTC. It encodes CASKSRDIDGYTF.

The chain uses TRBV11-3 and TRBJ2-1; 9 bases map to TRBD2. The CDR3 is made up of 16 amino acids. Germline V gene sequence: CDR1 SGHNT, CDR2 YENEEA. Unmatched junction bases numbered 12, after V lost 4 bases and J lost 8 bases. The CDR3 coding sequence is TGTGCCAGCAGCTCCCAACAAGTAGCGGGAGCCCATGAGCAGTTCTTC. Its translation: CASSSQQVAGAHEQFF. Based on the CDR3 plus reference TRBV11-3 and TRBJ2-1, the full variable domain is EAGVVQSPRYKIIEKKQPVAFWCNPISGHNTLYWYLQNLGQGPELLIRYENEEAVDDSQLPKDRFSAERLKGVDSTLKIQPAELGDSAVYLCASSSQQVAGAHEQFFGPGTRLTVL.

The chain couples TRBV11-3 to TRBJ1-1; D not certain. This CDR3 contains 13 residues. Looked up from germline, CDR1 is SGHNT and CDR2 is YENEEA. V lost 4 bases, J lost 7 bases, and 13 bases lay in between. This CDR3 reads CASSSRGSIEAFF. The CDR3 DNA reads TGTGCCAGCAGCTCCCGAGGTAGCATTGAAGCTTTCTTT.

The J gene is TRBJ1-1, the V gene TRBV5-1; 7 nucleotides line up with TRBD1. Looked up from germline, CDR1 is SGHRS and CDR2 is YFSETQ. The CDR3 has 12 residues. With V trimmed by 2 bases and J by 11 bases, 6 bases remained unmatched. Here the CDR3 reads CASSLGGGRAFF. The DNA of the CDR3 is TGCGCCAGCAGCTTAGGGGGCGGGAGGGCTTTCTTT.

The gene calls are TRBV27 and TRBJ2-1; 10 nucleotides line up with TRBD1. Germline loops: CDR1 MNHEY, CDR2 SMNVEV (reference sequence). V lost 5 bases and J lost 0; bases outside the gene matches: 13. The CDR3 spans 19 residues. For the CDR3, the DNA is TGTGCCAGCAGTCTGTCCCGGGACAGGGGTGAAGGCTCCTACAATGAGCAGTTCTTC. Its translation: CASSLSRDRGEGSYNEQFF.

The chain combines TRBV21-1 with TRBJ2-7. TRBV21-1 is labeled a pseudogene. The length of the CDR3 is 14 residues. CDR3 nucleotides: TGTGCCAGCTGTCTTCTTCTTGACTCCTACGAGCAGTACTTC. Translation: CASCLLLDSYEQYF.

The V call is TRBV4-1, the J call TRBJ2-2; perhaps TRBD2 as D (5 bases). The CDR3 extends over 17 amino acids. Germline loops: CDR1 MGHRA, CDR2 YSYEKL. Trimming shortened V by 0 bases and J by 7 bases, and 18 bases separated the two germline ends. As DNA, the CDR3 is TGCGCCAGCAGCCAAGATGGAGAAGGGCGAGGGATCGGGGAGCTGTTTTTT. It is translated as CASSQDGEGRGIGELFF.

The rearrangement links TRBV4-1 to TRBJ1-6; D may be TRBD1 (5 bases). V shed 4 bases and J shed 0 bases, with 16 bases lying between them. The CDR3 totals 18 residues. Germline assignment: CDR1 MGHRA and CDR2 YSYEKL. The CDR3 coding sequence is TGCGCCAGCAGCCCGCCGGGGCAGGCTAGCTCCTATAATTCACCCCTCCACTTT. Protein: CASSPPGQASSYNSPLHF.

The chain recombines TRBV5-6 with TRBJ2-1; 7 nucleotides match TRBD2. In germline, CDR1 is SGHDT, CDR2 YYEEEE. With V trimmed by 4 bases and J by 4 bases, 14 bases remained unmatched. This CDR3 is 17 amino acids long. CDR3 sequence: CASSPTSFFGRYNEQFF. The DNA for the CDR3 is TGTGCCAGCAGCCCGACTAGCTTTTTCGGTCGGTACAATGAGCAGTTCTTC.

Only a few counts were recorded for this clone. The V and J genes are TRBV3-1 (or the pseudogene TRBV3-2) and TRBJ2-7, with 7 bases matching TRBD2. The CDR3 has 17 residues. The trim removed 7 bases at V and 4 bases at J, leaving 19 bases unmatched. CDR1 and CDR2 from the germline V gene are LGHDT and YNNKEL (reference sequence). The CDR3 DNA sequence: TGTGCCAGCACCTGCTGCAGGATTGCGGGAGAAGGGTACGAGCAGTACTTC. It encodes CASTCCRIAGEGYEQYF.

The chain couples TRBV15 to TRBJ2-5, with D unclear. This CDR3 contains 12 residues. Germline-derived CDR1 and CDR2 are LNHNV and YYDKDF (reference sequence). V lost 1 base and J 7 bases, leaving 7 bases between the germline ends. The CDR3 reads CATSRVSGTQYF. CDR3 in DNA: TGTGCCACCAGCAGAGTTTCGGGGACCCAGTACTTC.

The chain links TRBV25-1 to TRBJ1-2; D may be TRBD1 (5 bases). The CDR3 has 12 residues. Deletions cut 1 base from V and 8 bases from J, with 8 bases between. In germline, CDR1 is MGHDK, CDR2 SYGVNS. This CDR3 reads CASSESGDGYTF. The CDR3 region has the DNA TGTGCCAGCAGTGAATCGGGGGACGGCTACACCTTC.

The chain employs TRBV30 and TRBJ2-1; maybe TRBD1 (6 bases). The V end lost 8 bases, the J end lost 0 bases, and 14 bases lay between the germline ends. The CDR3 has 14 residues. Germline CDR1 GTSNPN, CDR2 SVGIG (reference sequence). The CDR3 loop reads CAGDTPSSYNEQFF. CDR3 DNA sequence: TGTGCCGGGGACACTCCGAGCTCCTACAATGAGCAGTTCTTC.

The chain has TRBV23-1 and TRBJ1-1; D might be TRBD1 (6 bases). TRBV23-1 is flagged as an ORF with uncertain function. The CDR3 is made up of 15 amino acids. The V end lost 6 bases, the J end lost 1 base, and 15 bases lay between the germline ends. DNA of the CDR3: TGCGCCAGCAGCGCAAAAACAGGGAAGAACACTGAAGCTTTCTTT. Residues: CASSAKTGKNTEAFF.

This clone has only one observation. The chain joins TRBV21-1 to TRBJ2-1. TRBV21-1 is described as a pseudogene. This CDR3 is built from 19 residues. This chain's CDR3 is CASSNDWAVRETPYNEQFF. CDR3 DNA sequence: TGTGCCAGCAGCAACGACTGGGCCGTACGAGAGACCCCTTACAATGAGCAGTTCTTC.

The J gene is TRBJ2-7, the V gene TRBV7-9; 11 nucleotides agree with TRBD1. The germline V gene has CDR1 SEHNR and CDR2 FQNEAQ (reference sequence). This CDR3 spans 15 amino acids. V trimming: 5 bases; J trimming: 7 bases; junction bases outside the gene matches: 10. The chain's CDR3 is CASSARTGGRWEQYF. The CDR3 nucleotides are TGTGCCAGCAGCGCCCGGACAGGGGGCCGGTGGGAGCAGTACTTC. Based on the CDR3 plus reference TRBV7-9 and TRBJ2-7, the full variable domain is DTGVSQNPRHKITKRGQNVTFRCDPISEHNRLYWYRQTLGQGPEFLTYFQNEAQLEKSRLLSDRFSAERPKGSFSTLEIQRTEQGDSAMYLCASSARTGGRWEQYFGPGTRLTVT.

In DNA form, the CDR3 reads TGTGCCAGCAGCCAGGGACAGGGCTACTACGAGCAGTACTTC. Translation gives CASSQGQGYYEQYF. J is TRBJ2-7 and V is TRBV3-1 (or the pseudogene TRBV3-2); 9 nucleotides align to TRBD1. CDR1 is LGHDT and CDR2 is YNNKEL in the germline V gene (reference sequence). J lost 3 bases, V lost 3 bases, and 3 bases had no gene match. The CDR3 is made up of 14 amino acids.

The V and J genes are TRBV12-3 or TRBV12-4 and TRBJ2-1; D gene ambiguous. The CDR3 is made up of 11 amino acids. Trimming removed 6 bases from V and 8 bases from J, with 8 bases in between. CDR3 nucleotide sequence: TGTGCCAGCAGCCAGTCCGATGAGCAGTTCTTC. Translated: CASSQSDEQFF.